The 9 T cell receptor beta chains listed next were all sequenced from one sample in a study of tumor-infiltrating lymphocytes in oesophageal squamous cell carcinoma. TCRdb reprocessed the PCR reads with MiXCR, giving one entry per CDR3 protein. Of about 12,000 distinct CDR3 sequences listed, 50% to 60% are singletons. The sample was esophageal tumor tissue. These receptors originate from a female donor with esophageal squamous cell carcinoma.

Worth noting for this clonotype: A single base separates this from a much larger clone, so it may be a read error. This sequence joins TRBV7-6 and TRBJ2-4, with a tentative D call TRBD2 (6 bases). The CDR3 totals 15 residues. V was trimmed by 5 bases and J by 13 bases, leaving 24 bases between them. Looked up from germline, CDR1 is SGHVS and CDR2 is FNYEAQ. The CDR3 DNA sequence: TGTGCCAGCAGCCCTTGGGAGGACTCCTACAATGAGCAGTACTTC. Amino acids: CASSPWEDSYNEQYF.

This chain connects TRBV9 to TRBJ1-6; the D gene is possibly TRBD1 (5 bases). CDR1 is SGDLS, CDR2 YYNGEE, per germline. CDR3 size: 16 residues. V shed 0 bases and J shed 9 bases, with 16 bases lying between them. The chain's CDR3 is CASSVGVGGRGSPLHF. CDR3 sequence (DNA): TGTGCCAGCAGCGTAGGCGTCGGGGGAAGAGGTTCACCCCTCCACTTT.

There are a few counts of this clonotype. This chain joins TRBV4-2 and TRBJ1-1; D call uncertain. CDR1 is LGHNA and CDR2 is YNFKEQ in the germline V gene. Trimming removed 0 bases from V and 7 bases from J, with 18 bases in between. This CDR3 comprises 16 residues. The CDR3 DNA sequence: TGTGCCAGCAGCCAAGATCCCCCGGGTATCTTGAGTGAAGCTTTCTTT. Its protein is CASSQDPPGILSEAFF.

The chain is built from TRBV5-1 and TRBJ1-1; D is perhaps TRBD1 (6 bases). The CDR3 covers 15 residues. Germline lookup yields CDR1 SGHRS and CDR2 YFSETQ. Trimming cost V 0 bases and J 5 bases, with 14 bases left between them. Here the CDR3 DNA reads TGCGCCAGCAGCTTGGCCAAGGGGGGCGGAACTGAAGCTTTCTTT. It codes for CASSLAKGGGTEAFF.

A few counts support this clonotype. CDR3 loop: CASSFLGTGPGETQYF. CDR3 DNA sequence: TGTGCCAGCAGTTTTCTCGGAACAGGACCAGGGGAGACCCAGTACTTC. This chain links TRBV27 with TRBJ2-5, with D perhaps TRBD1 (5 bases). V lost 3 bases, J lost 5 bases, and 19 bases lay in between. The CDR3 has 16 amino acids. CDR1 MNHEY and CDR2 SMNVEV come from the germline V gene (reference sequence).

CDR3 protein: CASSLVRGGGETQYF. The DNA for the CDR3 is TGTGCCAGCAGCTTGGTCAGAGGGGGAGGGGAGACCCAGTACTTC. The chain uses TRBV7-2 and TRBJ2-3; D possibly corresponds to TRBD2 (7 bases). The end of the DNA is better explained by TRBJ2-5, so the J call may be wrong. Germline CDR1 is SGHTA and CDR2 is FQGNSA. This CDR3 has 15 residues.

This clonotype came up a few times. The chain couples TRBV20-1 to TRBJ2-7; 10 bases agree with TRBD2. V shed 1 base and J 3 bases; nucleotides not matched to a gene: 9. The CDR3 totals 16 residues. Germline lookup yields CDR1 DFQATT and CDR2 SNEGSKA (reference sequence). CDR3 DNA sequence: TGCAGTGCTAGAGCGGTAGCGGGAGGCCACCTCTACGAGCAGTACTTC. Protein sequence: CSARAVAGGHLYEQYF.

The chain links TRBV7-2 to TRBJ2-6; perhaps TRBD1 as D (5 bases). The CDR3 is 17 amino acids. V lost 1 base, J lost 0 bases, and 10 bases lay in between. CDR1 is SGHTA, CDR2 FQGNSA, per germline. CDR3 coding DNA: TGTGCCAGCAGCTTAGTAGGCAGGGCCTCTGGGGCCAACGTCCTGACTTTC. Translation: CASSLVGRASGANVLTF.

The sample holds many counts of this clonotype. The V call is TRBV27, the J call TRBJ2-1, with TRBD2 matching 14 bases. This CDR3 is built from 16 residues. V was pared by 7 bases and J by 6 bases, with 8 bases of the junction left unmatched. CDR1 is MNHEY and CDR2 is SMNVEV in the germline V gene (reference sequence). CDR3 nucleotides: TGTGCCAGCACCGGGACTAGCGGGAGTTACCTCAATGAGCAGTTCTTC. This sequence encodes CASTGTSGSYLNEQFF.